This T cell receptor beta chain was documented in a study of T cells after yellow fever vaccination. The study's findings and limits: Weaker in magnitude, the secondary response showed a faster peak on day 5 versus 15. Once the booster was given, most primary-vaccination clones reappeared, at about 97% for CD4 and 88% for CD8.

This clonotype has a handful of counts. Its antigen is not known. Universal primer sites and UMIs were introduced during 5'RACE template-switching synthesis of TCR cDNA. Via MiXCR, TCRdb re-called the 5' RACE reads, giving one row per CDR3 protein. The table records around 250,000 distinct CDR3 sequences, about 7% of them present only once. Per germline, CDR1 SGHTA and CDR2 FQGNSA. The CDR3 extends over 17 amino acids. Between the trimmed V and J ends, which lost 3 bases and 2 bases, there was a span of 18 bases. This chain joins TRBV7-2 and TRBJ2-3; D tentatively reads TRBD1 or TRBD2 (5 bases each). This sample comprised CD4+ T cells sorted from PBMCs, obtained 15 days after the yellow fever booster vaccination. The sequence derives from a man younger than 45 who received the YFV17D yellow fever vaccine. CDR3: CASSLQWGSPSTDTQYF. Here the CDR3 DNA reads TGTGCCAGCAGCTTGCAATGGGGGTCGCCTTCCACAGATACGCAGTATTTT.